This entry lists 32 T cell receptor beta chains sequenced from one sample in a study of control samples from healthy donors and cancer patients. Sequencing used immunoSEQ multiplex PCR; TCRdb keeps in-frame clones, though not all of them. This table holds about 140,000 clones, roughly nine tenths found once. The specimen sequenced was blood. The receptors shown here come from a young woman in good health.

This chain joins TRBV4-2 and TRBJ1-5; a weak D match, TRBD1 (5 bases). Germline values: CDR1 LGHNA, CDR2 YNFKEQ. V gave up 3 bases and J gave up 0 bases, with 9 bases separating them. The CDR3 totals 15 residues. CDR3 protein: CASSQTVYSNQPQHF. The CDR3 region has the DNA TGTGCCAGCAGCCAGACAGTCTATAGCAATCAGCCCCAGCATTTT.

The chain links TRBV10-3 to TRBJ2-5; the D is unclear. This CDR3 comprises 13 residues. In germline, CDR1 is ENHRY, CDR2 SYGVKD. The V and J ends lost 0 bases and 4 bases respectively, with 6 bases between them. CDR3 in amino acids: CAISESPAETQYF. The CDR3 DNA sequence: TGTGCCATCAGTGAGTCTCCGGCAGAGACCCAGTACTTC.

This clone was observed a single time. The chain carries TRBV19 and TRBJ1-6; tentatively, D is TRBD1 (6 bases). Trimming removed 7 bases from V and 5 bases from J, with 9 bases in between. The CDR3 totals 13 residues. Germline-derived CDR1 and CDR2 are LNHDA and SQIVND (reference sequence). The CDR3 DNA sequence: TGTGCCAGTAACAGGGCTGATAATTCACCCCTCCACTTT. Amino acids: CASNRADNSPLHF.

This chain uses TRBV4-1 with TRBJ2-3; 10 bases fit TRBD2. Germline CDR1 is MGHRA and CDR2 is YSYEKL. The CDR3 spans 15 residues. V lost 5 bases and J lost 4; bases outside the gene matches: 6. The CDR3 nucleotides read TGCGCCAGCAGCGAAGGACTAGCGGCCCCAGATACGCAGTATTTT. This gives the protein CASSEGLAAPDTQYF.

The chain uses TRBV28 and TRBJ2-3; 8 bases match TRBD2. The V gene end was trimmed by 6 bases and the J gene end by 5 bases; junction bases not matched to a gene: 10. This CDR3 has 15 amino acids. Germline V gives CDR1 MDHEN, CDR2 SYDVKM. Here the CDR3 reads CASSIAGLNGDTQYF. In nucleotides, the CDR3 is TGTGCCAGCAGCATAGCGGGATTAAACGGAGATACGCAGTATTTT.

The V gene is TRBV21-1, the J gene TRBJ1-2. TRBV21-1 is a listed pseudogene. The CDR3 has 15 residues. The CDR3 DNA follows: TGTGCCAGCAGCAAAAATGAGGGCGGGAGCTATGGCTACACCTTC. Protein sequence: CASSKNEGGSYGYTF.

For the CDR3, the DNA is TGCGCCAGCAGCTTGGACGGCGTCAACACCGGGGAGCTGTTTTTT. Protein sequence: CASSLDGVNTGELFF. The chain employs TRBV5-1 and TRBJ2-2; no reliable D call. This CDR3 is 15 amino acids long. Germline V gene data show CDR1 as SGHRS and CDR2 as YFSETQ. V gave up 0 bases and J gave up 2 bases, with 8 bases separating them.

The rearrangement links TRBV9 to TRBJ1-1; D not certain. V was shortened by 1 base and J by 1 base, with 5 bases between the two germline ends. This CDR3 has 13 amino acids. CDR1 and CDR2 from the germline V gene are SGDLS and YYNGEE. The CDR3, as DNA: TGTGCCAGCAGCGTATCCGGGAACACTGAAGCTTTCTTT. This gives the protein CASSVSGNTEAFF.

The CDR3 nucleotides read TGTGCCAGCAGTTTGGTAATCGGTGGAAGGGAAGCTTTCTTT. It yields the protein CASSLVIGGREAFF. The chain joins TRBV28 to TRBJ1-1, with D hard to call. Trimming left V 3 bases short and J 8 bases short, with 16 bases between. This CDR3 has 14 residues. Germline V gene sequence: CDR1 MDHEN, CDR2 SYDVKM. Supplemented by reference TRBV28 and TRBJ1-1, the full variable domain reads DVKVTQSSRYLVKRTGEKVFLECVQDMDHENMFWYRQDPGLGLRLIYFSYDVKMKEKGDIPEGYSVSREKKERFSLILESASTNQTSMYLCASSLVIGGREAFFGQGTRLTVV.

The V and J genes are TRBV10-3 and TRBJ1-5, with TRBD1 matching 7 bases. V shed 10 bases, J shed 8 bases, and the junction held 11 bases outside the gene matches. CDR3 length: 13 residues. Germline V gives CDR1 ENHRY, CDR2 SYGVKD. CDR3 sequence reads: CASQGQVLEPQHF. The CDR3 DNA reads TGTGCCAGCCAAGGACAGGTCCTCGAGCCCCAGCATTTT.

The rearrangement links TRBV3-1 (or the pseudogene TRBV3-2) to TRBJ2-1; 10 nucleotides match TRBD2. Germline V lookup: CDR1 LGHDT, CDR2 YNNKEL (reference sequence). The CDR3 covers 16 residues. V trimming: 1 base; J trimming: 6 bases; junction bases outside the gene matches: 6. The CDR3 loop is CASSQVVTSGTNEQFF. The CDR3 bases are TGTGCCAGCAGCCAAGTAGTTACTAGCGGGACCAATGAGCAGTTCTTC.

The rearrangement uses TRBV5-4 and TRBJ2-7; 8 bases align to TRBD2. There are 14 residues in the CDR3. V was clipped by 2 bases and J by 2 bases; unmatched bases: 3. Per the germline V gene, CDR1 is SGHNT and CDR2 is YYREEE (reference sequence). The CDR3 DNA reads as TGTGCCAGCAGCTTCGGGCGGGGGGCCTACGAGCAGTACTTC. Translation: CASSFGRGAYEQYF.

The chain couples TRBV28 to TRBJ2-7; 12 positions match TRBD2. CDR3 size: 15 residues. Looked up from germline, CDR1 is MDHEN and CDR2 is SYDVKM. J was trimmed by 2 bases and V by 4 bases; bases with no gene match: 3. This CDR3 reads CASSSRLAGAYEQYF. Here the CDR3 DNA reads TGTGCCAGCAGTTCCCGACTAGCGGGAGCCTACGAGCAGTACTTC.

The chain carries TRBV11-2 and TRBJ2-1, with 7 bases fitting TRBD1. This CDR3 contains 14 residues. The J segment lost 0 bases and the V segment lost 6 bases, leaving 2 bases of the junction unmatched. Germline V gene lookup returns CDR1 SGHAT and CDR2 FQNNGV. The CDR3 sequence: CASRTGSSYNEQFF. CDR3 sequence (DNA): TGTGCCAGCAGGACAGGGAGCTCCTACAATGAGCAGTTCTTC.

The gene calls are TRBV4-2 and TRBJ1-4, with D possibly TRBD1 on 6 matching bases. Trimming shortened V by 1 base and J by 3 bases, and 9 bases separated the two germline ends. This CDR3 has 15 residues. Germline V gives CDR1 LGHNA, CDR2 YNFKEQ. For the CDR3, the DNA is TGTGCCAGCAGCCAAGCGACAGGATCTAATGAAAAACTGTTTTTT. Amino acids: CASSQATGSNEKLFF.

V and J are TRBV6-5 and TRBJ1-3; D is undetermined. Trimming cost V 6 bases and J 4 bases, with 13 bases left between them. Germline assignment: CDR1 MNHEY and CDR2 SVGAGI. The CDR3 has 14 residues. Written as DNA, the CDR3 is TGTGCCAGCAGCGGCGGCTCCGCCGGAAACACCATATATTTT. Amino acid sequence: CASSGGSAGNTIYF.

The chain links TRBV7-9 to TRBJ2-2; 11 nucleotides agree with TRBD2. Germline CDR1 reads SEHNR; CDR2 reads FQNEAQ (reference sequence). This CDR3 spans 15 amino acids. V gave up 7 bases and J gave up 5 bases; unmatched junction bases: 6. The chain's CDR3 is CASITSGRDTGELFF. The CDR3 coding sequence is TGTGCCAGCATAACTAGCGGGAGAGATACCGGGGAGCTGTTTTTT. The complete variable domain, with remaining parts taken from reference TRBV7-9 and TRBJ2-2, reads DTGVSQNPRHKITKRGQNVTFRCDPISEHNRLYWYRQTLGQGPEFLTYFQNEAQLEKSRLLSDRFSAERPKGSFSTLEIQRTEQGDSAMYLCASITSGRDTGELFFGEGSRLTVL.

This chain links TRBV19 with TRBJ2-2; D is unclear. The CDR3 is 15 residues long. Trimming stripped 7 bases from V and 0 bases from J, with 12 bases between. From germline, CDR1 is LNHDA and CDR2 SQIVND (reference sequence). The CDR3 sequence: CASTYSQPNTGELFF. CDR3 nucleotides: TGTGCCAGTACCTATTCTCAGCCGAACACCGGGGAGCTGTTTTTT.

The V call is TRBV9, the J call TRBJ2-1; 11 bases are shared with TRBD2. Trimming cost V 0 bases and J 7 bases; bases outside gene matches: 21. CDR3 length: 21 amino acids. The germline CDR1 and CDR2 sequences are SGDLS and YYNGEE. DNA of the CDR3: TGTGCCAGCAGCGTAGACCCAACAGGGGGGGCTGCGTCTAGCGGGAGGAATGAGCAGTTCTTC. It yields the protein CASSVDPTGGAASSGRNEQFF.

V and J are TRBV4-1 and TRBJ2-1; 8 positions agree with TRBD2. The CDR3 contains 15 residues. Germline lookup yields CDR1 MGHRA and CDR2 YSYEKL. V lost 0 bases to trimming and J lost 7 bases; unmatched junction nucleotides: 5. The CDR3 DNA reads TGCGCCAGCAGCCAAGATCCGGGCGGGAGGAATGAGCAGTTCTTC. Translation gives CASSQDPGGRNEQFF.

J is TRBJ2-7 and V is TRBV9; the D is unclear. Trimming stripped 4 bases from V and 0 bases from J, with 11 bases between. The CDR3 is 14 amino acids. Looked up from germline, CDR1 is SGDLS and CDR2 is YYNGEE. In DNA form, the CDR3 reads TGTGCCAGCAGCCCCCGTGGGTACTCCTACGAGCAGTACTTC. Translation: CASSPRGYSYEQYF.

The CDR3 here is CASSLGREMNYGYTF. Here the CDR3 DNA reads TGTGCCAGCAGCTTGGGACGGGAGATGAACTATGGCTACACCTTC. The rearrangement joins TRBV5-4 to TRBJ1-2; D is unclear. Germline V CDR1 and CDR2: SGHNT, YYREEE (reference sequence). The CDR3 consists of 15 residues. Between the trimmed V and J ends, which lost 0 bases and 2 bases, there was a span of 11 bases. Using reference TRBV5-4 and TRBJ1-2 for the parts outside the CDR3, the full variable domain is ETGVTQSPTHLIKTRGQQVTLRCSSQSGHNTVSWYQQALGQGPQFIFQYYREEENGRGNFPPRFSGLQFPNYSSELNVNALELDDSALYLCASSLGREMNYGYTFGSGTRLTVV.

The CDR3 region has the DNA TGTGCCTGGAGTCGGGGCTCAACCAGGCAGCCCCAGCATTTT. Translation gives CAWSRGSTRQPQHF. This chain connects TRBV30 to TRBJ1-5; a possible D gene is TRBD1 (5 bases). The germline gives CDR1 GTSNPN, CDR2 SVGIG (reference sequence). V lost 2 bases to trimming and J lost 7 bases, with 15 bases between them. The CDR3 sequence is 14 residues long.

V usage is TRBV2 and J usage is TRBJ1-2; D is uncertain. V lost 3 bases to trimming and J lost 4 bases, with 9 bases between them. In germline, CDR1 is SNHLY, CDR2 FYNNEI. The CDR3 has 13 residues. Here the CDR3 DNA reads TGTGCCAGCAGTGAGAGGCCAGTCTATGGCTACACCTTC. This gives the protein CASSERPVYGYTF.

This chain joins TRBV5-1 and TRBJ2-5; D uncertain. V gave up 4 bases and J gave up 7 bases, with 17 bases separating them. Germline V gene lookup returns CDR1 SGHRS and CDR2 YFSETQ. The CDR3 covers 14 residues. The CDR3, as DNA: TGCGCCAGCAGCGGAAACAGTGGTCGAGGGACCCAGTACTTC. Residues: CASSGNSGRGTQYF.

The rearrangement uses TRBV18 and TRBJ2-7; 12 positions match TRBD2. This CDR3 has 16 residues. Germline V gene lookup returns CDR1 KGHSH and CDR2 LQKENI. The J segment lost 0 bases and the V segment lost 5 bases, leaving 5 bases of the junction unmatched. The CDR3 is CASSASGGASSYEQYF. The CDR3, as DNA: TGTGCCAGCTCAGCTAGCGGGGGGGCGAGCTCCTACGAGCAGTACTTC.

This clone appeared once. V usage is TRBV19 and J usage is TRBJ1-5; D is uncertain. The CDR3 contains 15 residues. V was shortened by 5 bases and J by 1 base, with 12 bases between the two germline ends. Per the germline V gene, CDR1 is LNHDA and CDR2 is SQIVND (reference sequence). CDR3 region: CASSLKGSSNQPQHF. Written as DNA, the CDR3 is TGTGCCAGTAGTTTGAAAGGGAGCAGCAATCAGCCCCAGCATTTT.

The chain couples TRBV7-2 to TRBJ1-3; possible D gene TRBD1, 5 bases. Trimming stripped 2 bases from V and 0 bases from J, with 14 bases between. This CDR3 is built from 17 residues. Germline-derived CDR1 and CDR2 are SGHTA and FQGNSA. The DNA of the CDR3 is TGTGCCAGCAGCTTACTATCAGGGCTGAGCTCTGGAAACACCATATATTTT. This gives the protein CASSLLSGLSSGNTIYF.

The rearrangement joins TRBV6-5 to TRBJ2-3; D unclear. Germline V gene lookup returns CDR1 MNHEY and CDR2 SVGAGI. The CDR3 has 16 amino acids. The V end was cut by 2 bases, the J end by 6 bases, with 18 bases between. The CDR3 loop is CASSYGQVPRLDTQYF. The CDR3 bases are TGTGCCAGCAGTTACGGGCAGGTTCCACGCTTGGATACGCAGTATTTT.

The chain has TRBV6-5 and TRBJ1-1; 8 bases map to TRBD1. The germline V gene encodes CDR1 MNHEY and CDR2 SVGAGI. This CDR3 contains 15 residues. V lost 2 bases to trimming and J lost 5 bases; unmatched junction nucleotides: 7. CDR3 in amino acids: CASSYSTRGQTEAFF. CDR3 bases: TGTGCCAGCAGTTACAGTACCAGGGGGCAGACTGAAGCTTTCTTT.

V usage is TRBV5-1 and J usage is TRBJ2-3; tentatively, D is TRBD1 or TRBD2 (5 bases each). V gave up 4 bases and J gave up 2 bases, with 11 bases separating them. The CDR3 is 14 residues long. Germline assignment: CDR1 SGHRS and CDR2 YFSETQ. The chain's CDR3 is CASSLGTSTDTQYF. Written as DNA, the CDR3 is TGCGCCAGCAGCCTTGGGACCTCCACAGATACGCAGTATTTT.

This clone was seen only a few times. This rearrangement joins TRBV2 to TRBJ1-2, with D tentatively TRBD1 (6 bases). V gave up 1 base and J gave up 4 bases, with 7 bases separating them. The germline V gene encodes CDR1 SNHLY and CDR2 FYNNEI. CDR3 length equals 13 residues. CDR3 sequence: CASSEDRAYGYTF. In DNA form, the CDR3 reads TGTGCCAGCAGTGAAGACAGGGCCTATGGCTACACCTTC. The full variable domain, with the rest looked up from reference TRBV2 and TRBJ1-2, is EPEVTQTPSHQVTQMGQEVILRCVPISNHLYFYWYRQILGQKVEFLVSFYNNEISEKSEIFDDQFSVERPDGSNFTLKIRSTKLEDSAMYFCASSEDRAYGYTFGSGTRLTVV.